This TCR beta chain was identified during a study of T cell repertoires in cytomegalovirus infection. Study summary: CMV infection together with matching HLA type was indicated by public TCR beta signatures. Findings and limits, study-wide: Summed public TCR beta family frequency identified CMV carriers bearing the relevant HLA.

The CDR3 spans 12 residues, counting both ends. Germline V lookup: CDR1 SEHNR, CDR2 FQNEAQ (reference sequence). In TCRdb, the reads were re-called with MiXCR into one record per CDR3 protein. The sample comprises roughly 600,000 distinct CDR3 sequences, approximately 24% of which are singletons, and 7% to 9% rests with the top ten. As regards this clonotype: Its antigen remains unidentified. This CDR3 fails to terminate in the conserved phenylalanine or tryptophan, so it likely reflects a read error. No DNA is shown, since the ends of the CDR3 on it are uncertain; the CDR3 is the one TCRdb lists.

Sequencing was carried out using CD8+ T cells from PBMCs. The clonotype was recovered from a human donor in good health (CMV status not recorded). Some clones in this sample may be carry-over from other donors' samples. The chain links TRBV7-9 to TRBJ2-7; TRBD1, as called in the table, went unchecked against the DNA. This chain's CDR3 is CASSAWTGGEEI.